Listed here are 15 T cell receptor beta chains from one sample, sequenced in a study of cytomegalovirus exposure and HLA in healthy donors. The PCR was carried out with 60 Vbeta primers and 13 Jbeta primers. Profiled with immunoSEQ multiplex PCR; TCRdb holds only in-frame clones, not every one. The sample contains some 210,000 clones, roughly 80% of which appear only once. The sequencing sample was made of PBMCs. These receptors all stem from a woman younger than 45 in good health and CMV-seropositive.

This clone was detected once. The chain links TRBV5-1 to TRBJ2-7; a possible D gene is TRBD2 (5 bases). Trimming removed 0 bases from V and 2 bases from J, with 9 bases in between. There are 14 residues in the CDR3. The germline gives CDR1 SGHRS, CDR2 YFSETQ. The CDR3 coding sequence is TGCGCCAGCAGCTTGGTACCAGCGGCCTACGAGCAGTACTTC. It encodes CASSLVPAAYEQYF.

The chain has TRBV29-1 and TRBJ2-7; D gene uncertain. The CDR3 is 13 residues long. From germline, CDR1 is SQVTM and CDR2 ANQGSEA. Trimming removed 6 bases from V and 5 bases from J, with 17 bases in between. DNA of the CDR3: TGCAGCGTCCTGACCGGGTCTTCCCACGAGCAGTACTTC. Translating it yields CSVLTGSSHEQYF.

This clone was found a few times. The V and J genes are TRBV6-1 and TRBJ2-1, with 9 bases that match TRBD2. Germline V CDR1 and CDR2: MNHNS, SASEGT. The trim removed 2 bases at V and 0 bases at J, leaving 11 bases unmatched. This CDR3 has 19 amino acids. The CDR3 nucleotides are TGTGCCAGCAGTGAAAGAATTAGCGGGAGTCATAGCTCCTACAATGAGCAGTTCTTC. Its translation is CASSERISGSHSSYNEQFF.

In this sample, this clone turned up a few times. The gene calls are TRBV19 and TRBJ2-3; 9 bases match TRBD1. CDR3 length: 15 amino acids. Germline V gene data show CDR1 as LNHDA and CDR2 as SQIVND (reference sequence). With 4 bases clipped from V and 1 base from J, the junction kept 3 bases outside the gene matches. For the CDR3, the DNA is TGTGCCAGTAGTACCTGGACAGGGGGCACAGATACGCAGTATTTT. Translating it yields CASSTWTGGTDTQYF. Complete variable domain (other parts from reference TRBV19 and TRBJ2-3): DGGITQSPKYLFRKEGQNVTLSCEQNLNHDAMYWYRQDPGQGLRLIYYSQIVNDFQKGDIAEGYSVSREKKESFPLTVTSAQKNPTAFYLCASSTWTGGTDTQYFGPGTRLTVL.

The chain uses TRBV5-5 and TRBJ1-1, with 11 bases fitting TRBD1. The germline V gene has CDR1 SGHKS and CDR2 YYEKEE (reference sequence). J gave up 5 bases and V 3 bases, and 6 bases lay outside the gene matches. The CDR3 contains 15 residues. CDR3 coding DNA: TGTGCCAGCAGCTCGCGGACAGGGGGCTCTACTGAAGCTTTCTTT. It is translated as CASSSRTGGSTEAFF.

The chain links TRBV9 to TRBJ2-5, with TRBD2 matching over 12 bases. Trimming took 0 bases from V and 5 from J; bases not matched to a gene: 11. From germline, CDR1 is SGDLS and CDR2 YYNGEE. This CDR3 has 18 amino acids. The DNA of the CDR3 is TGTGCCAGCAGCGTAGGGTCTCGTGGGCTAGCGGGGGGGGAGACCCAGTACTTC. Protein product: CASSVGSRGLAGGETQYF.

The rearrangement uses TRBV2 and TRBJ1-2; TRBD1 is a possible D gene (5 bases). This CDR3 has 15 amino acids. Germline loops: CDR1 SNHLY, CDR2 FYNNEI. With 5 bases removed from V and 4 bases from J, the gap between germline ends came to 17 bases. CDR3 in amino acids: CASSIDSAFGYGYTF. The CDR3, as DNA: TGTGCCAGCAGTATTGACAGTGCCTTCGGCTATGGCTACACCTTC.

The chain recombines TRBV27 with TRBJ1-1, with TRBD1 identical over 8 bases. With V trimmed by 4 bases and J by 5 bases, 9 bases remained unmatched. This CDR3 comprises 15 residues. Germline-derived CDR1 and CDR2 are MNHEY and SMNVEV (reference sequence). As DNA, the CDR3 is TGTGCCAGCAGTTCCAGACAGGGGCGGGGAACTGAAGCTTTCTTT. Translation: CASSSRQGRGTEAFF.

The V gene is TRBV18, the J gene TRBJ2-3; perhaps TRBD2 as D (6 bases). Deletions cut 2 bases from V and 2 bases from J, with 8 bases between. The germline V gene has CDR1 KGHSH and CDR2 LQKENI. This CDR3 region has 14 residues. The CDR3 DNA follows: TGTGCCAGCTCACCAGCGGGGATCACAGATACGCAGTATTTT. Its protein is CASSPAGITDTQYF.

This clone was seen a few times. The chain carries TRBV25-1 and TRBJ2-1, with TRBD2 matching 9 bases. The trim removed 3 bases at V and 5 bases at J, leaving 5 bases unmatched. Germline V CDR1 and CDR2: MGHDK, SYGVNS. The CDR3 totals 15 residues. The CDR3 sequence is CASSDSGRKNNEQFF. Written as DNA, the CDR3 is TGTGCCAGCAGTGATAGCGGGAGAAAGAACAATGAGCAGTTCTTC.

The chain links TRBV11-2 to TRBJ2-7; the D gene is possibly TRBD2 (6 bases). This CDR3 has 16 amino acids. V lost 5 bases and J 0 bases, leaving 17 bases between the germline ends. Germline V gives CDR1 SGHAT, CDR2 FQNNGV. The CDR3 coding sequence is TGTGCCAGCAGCCCCCGGGGTAGCGGAGGCTCCTACGAGCAGTACTTC. This gives the protein CASSPRGSGGSYEQYF.

The rearrangement joins TRBV6-6 to TRBJ1-1, with 7 positions matching TRBD1. CDR3 length: 15 amino acids. Trimming took 6 bases from V and 0 from J; bases not matched to a gene: 7. Germline CDR1 MNHNY, CDR2 SVGAGI (reference sequence). The CDR3, as DNA: TGTGCCAGCAGCCGACAGGGCCCAATGAACACTGAAGCTTTCTTT. It translates to CASSRQGPMNTEAFF.

V is TRBV4-3 and J is TRBJ2-7, with 8 nucleotides matching TRBD1. Germline V gives CDR1 LGHNA, CDR2 YSLEER. The CDR3 runs to 15 residues. V was clipped by 0 bases and J by 4 bases; unmatched bases: 5. Here the CDR3 reads CASSQDWTGKYEQYF. CDR3 nucleotides: TGCGCCAGCAGCCAAGACTGGACAGGGAAGTACGAGCAGTACTTC.

The chain recombines TRBV4-2 with TRBJ2-7, with 7 bases fitting TRBD2. Per germline, CDR1 LGHNA and CDR2 YNFKEQ. The CDR3 consists of 14 residues. V lost 8 bases, J lost 6 bases, and 13 bases stayed unmatched. The CDR3 DNA reads as TGTGCCAGCCAAGACCTAGGGAGGGAGTCCGAGCAGTACTTC. This encodes CASQDLGRESEQYF.

The V gene is TRBV7-2, the J gene TRBJ2-3; no reliable D call. The V gene lost 4 bases and the J gene lost 1 base, with 9 bases spanning the gap. This CDR3 spans 14 amino acids. The germline CDR1 and CDR2 sequences are SGHTA and FQGNSA. In DNA form, the CDR3 reads TGTGCCAGCAGCTACATATCAGGCACAGATACGCAGTATTTT. Translated: CASSYISGTDTQYF.